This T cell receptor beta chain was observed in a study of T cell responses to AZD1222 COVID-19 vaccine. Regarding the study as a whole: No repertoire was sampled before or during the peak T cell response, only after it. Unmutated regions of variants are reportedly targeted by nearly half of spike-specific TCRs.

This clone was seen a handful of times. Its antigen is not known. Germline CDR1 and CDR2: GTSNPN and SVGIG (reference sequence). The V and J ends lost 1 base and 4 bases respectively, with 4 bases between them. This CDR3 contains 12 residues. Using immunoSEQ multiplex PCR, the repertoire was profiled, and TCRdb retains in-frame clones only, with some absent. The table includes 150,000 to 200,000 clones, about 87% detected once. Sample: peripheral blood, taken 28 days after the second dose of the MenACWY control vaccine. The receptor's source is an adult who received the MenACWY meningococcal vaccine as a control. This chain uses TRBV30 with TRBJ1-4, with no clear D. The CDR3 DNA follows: TGTGCCTGGAGTGACAGTAATGAAAAACTGTTTTTT. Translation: CAWSDSNEKLFF.